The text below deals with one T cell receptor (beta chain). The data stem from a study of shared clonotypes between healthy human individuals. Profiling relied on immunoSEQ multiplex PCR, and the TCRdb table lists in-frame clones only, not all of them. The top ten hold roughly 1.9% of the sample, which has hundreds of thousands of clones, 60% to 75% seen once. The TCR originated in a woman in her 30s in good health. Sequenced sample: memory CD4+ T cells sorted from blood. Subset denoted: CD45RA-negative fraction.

The CDR3 DNA follows: TGTGCCAGCAGTTTCACGGACTATGGCTACACCTTC. Protein: CASSFTDYGYTF. The genes are TRBV28 and TRBJ1-2; D uncertain. Germline CDR1 and CDR2: MDHEN and SYDVKM. CDR3 length equals 12 residues. The V end was cut by 3 bases, the J end by 3 bases, with 5 bases between.